These 28 T cell receptor beta chains originate from one sample sequenced in a study of cytomegalovirus exposure and HLA in healthy donors. Primers included in the PCR were 60 Vbeta and 13 Jbeta primers. Method: immunoSEQ multiplex PCR; TCRdb's copy keeps in-frame clones and lacks some. The sample contains approximately 160,000 clones, over 75% of which appear only once. Sample: PBMCs. These receptors were collected from a man between 45 and 60 years old in good health and CMV-seropositive.

The V gene is TRBV6-5, the J gene TRBJ2-1; 12 bases match TRBD2. Germline CDR1 reads MNHEY; CDR2 reads SVGAGI. This CDR3 spans 15 amino acids. With 1 base clipped from V and 7 bases from J, the junction kept 2 bases outside the gene matches. The CDR3 region has the DNA TGTGCCAGCAGTTACTTAGGACTAGCGGGGAATGAGCAGTTCTTC. It yields the protein CASSYLGLAGNEQFF.

V and J are TRBV30 and TRBJ2-5; 8 nucleotides align to TRBD2. The CDR3 is 14 amino acids. Germline trimming cut 5 bases from V and 2 bases from J; bases unmatched to any gene: 7. The V gene's germline CDR1 is GTSNPN and CDR2 SVGIG (reference sequence). The CDR3 reads CAWGARGGQETQYF. The CDR3 DNA is TGTGCCTGGGGCGCCCGGGGGGGGCAAGAGACCCAGTACTTC.

This chain joins TRBV2 and TRBJ1-4; D is unresolved. V was cut by 0 bases and J by 8 bases, with 4 bases left in between. This CDR3 has 12 amino acids. Germline CDR1 is SNHLY and CDR2 is FYNNEI. The CDR3 protein is CASSEAQEKLFF. The DNA for the CDR3 is TGTGCCAGCAGTGAAGCACAAGAAAAACTGTTTTTT.

The rearrangement links TRBV9 to TRBJ2-5; TRBD1 might be the D (6 bases). This CDR3 spans 14 amino acids. The germline CDR1 and CDR2 sequences are SGDLS and YYNGEE. V lost 0 bases and J lost 4, with 10 bases in between. This chain's CDR3 is CASSVVGAGETQYF. CDR3 DNA sequence: TGTGCCAGCAGCGTAGTGGGGGCAGGAGAGACCCAGTACTTC.

The V call is TRBV4-1, the J call TRBJ2-3; tentative D call: TRBD1 (6 bases). Germline V gives CDR1 MGHRA, CDR2 YSYEKL. This CDR3 contains 15 residues. V was clipped by 0 bases and J by 4 bases, with 11 bases between them. The CDR3 nucleotides are TGCGCCAGCAGCCAAGATGCACAGGGAGCAGATACGCAGTATTTT. Translation: CASSQDAQGADTQYF.

The V and J genes are TRBV19 and TRBJ2-1, with 11 positions matching TRBD2. Trimming at V came to 1 base and at J to 7 bases, leaving 12 bases not matched to a gene. This CDR3 has 18 residues. Germline V CDR1 and CDR2: LNHDA, SQIVND (reference sequence). In DNA form, the CDR3 reads TGTGCCAGTAGTATAGTGGGGACTAGCGGCAGGAGAGGTAATGAGCAGTTCTTC. It translates to CASSIVGTSGRRGNEQFF. Full variable domain (rest looked up from reference TRBV19 and TRBJ2-1): DGGITQSPKYLFRKEGQNVTLSCEQNLNHDAMYWYRQDPGQGLRLIYYSQIVNDFQKGDIAEGYSVSREKKESFPLTVTSAQKNPTAFYLCASSIVGTSGRRGNEQFFGPGTRLTVL.

V usage is TRBV29-1 and J usage is TRBJ2-5; perhaps TRBD2 as D (5 bases). CDR3 length equals 13 residues. Germline lookup yields CDR1 SQVTM and CDR2 ANQGSEA. Trimming took off 3 bases at V and 1 base at J, with 9 bases between the two ends. CDR3 residues: CSVDRGSQETQYF. The CDR3 DNA is TGCAGCGTTGACCGGGGTAGCCAAGAGACCCAGTACTTC.

The V and J genes are TRBV5-1 and TRBJ2-1; D perhaps matches TRBD2 (6 bases). CDR1 SGHRS and CDR2 YFSETQ come from the germline V gene. This CDR3 comprises 15 residues. The V end lost 2 bases, the J end lost 4 bases, and 13 bases lay between the germline ends. The CDR3 region has the DNA TGCGCCAGCAGCTTTTCGGGCGGGACTTACAATGAGCAGTTCTTC. Amino acid sequence: CASSFSGGTYNEQFF.

The table lists this clone with a few counts. V and J are TRBV4-2 and TRBJ2-3; D may be TRBD1 (6 bases). From germline, CDR1 is LGHNA and CDR2 YNFKEQ. The CDR3 consists of 17 residues. V lost 1 base, J lost 0 bases, and 14 bases lay in between. The CDR3 protein is CASSQGGPASSTDTQYF. The DNA of the CDR3 is TGTGCCAGCAGCCAAGGGGGGCCAGCCTCTAGCACAGATACGCAGTATTTT.

As concerns this clone: Other DNA sequences in this specimen translate into the identical CDR3. The rearrangement links TRBV27 to TRBJ1-2; tentatively, D is TRBD1 (5 bases). The CDR3 has 13 amino acids. V was clipped by 0 bases and J by 4 bases, with 6 bases between them. In germline, CDR1 is MNHEY, CDR2 SMNVEV (reference sequence). The chain's CDR3 is CASSLSGGYGYTF. Written as DNA, the CDR3 is TGTGCCAGCAGTTTATCGGGGGGCTATGGCTACACCTTC.

The chain joins TRBV27 to TRBJ2-1; TRBD1 matches 11 bases. J was trimmed by 4 bases and V by 7 bases; bases with no gene match: 12. There are 17 residues in the CDR3. The germline V gene encodes CDR1 MNHEY and CDR2 SMNVEV (reference sequence). The CDR3 is CASTTSRDRGGYNEQFF. DNA for the CDR3: TGTGCCAGCACCACCAGCCGGGACAGGGGGGGGTACAATGAGCAGTTCTTC.

This sequence joins TRBV28 and TRBJ2-1; TRBD2 agrees at 10 bases. CDR3 length: 15 residues. Germline CDR1 reads MDHEN; CDR2 reads SYDVKM. With 10 bases clipped from V and 4 bases from J, the junction kept 10 bases outside the gene matches. The CDR3 DNA is TGTGCCACCAGGAGGACTAGCGGATTTTACAATGAGCAGTTCTTC. As protein: CATRRTSGFYNEQFF.

The rearrangement joins TRBV7-8 to TRBJ2-1; D not certain. The V end was cut by 2 bases, the J end by 4 bases, with 6 bases between. Per germline, CDR1 SGHVS and CDR2 FQNEAQ. CDR3 length: 13 residues. CDR3 DNA: TGTGCCAGCAGCTTAACTTCTTACAATGAGCAGTTCTTC. It specifies CASSLTSYNEQFF.

The chain is built from TRBV9 and TRBJ2-5; 9 bases align to TRBD1. This CDR3 region has 15 residues. The J segment lost 5 bases and the V segment lost 4 bases, leaving 9 bases of the junction unmatched. The germline V gene encodes CDR1 SGDLS and CDR2 YYNGEE. The CDR3 sequence is CASSSGRDRVETQYF. The CDR3 region has the DNA TGTGCCAGCAGCTCAGGCAGGGACAGGGTTGAGACCCAGTACTTC.

The V and J genes are TRBV2 and TRBJ2-7, with TRBD1 as a possible D gene (6 bases). CDR3 length equals 11 residues. Trimming cost V 1 base and J 13 bases, with 11 bases left between them. Germline V gene sequence: CDR1 SNHLY, CDR2 FYNNEI. CDR3 DNA: TGTGCCAGCAGTGAAGGGGGCAGGGGCTACTTC. It yields the protein CASSEGGRGYF.

This clone has only a few counts. This sequence joins TRBV6-5 and TRBJ2-1; tentative D call: TRBD1 (6 bases). Germline CDR1 is MNHEY and CDR2 is SVGAGI. The CDR3 loop spans 15 amino acids. The ends were cut back, 5 bases at V and 6 bases at J, with 17 bases in the middle. The CDR3 loop is CASSTAGTTFNEQFF. Written as DNA, the CDR3 is TGTGCCAGCAGTACAGCCGGGACAACCTTCAATGAGCAGTTCTTC.

The V gene is TRBV9, the J gene TRBJ2-7; 10 nucleotides line up with TRBD2. There are 15 residues in the CDR3. CDR1 and CDR2 from the germline V gene are SGDLS and YYNGEE. The J segment lost 3 bases and the V segment lost 0 bases, leaving 3 bases of the junction unmatched. This chain's CDR3 is CASSVGPSGSYEQYF. CDR3 nucleotides: TGTGCCAGCAGCGTAGGGCCTAGCGGGAGCTACGAGCAGTACTTC.

CDR3 sequence (DNA): TGCGCCAGCAGTCAATCGGAACACTATAGCAATCAGCCCCAGCATTTT. Its translation is CASSQSEHYSNQPQHF. This chain joins TRBV23-1 and TRBJ1-5; D is undetermined. TRBV23-1 is classed as an ORF, of uncertain function. The CDR3 is 16 residues long. Between the trimmed V and J ends, which lost 0 bases and 0 bases, there was a span of 9 bases.

The J gene is TRBJ2-7, the V gene TRBV19, with a possible D match to TRBD2 (6 bases). V lost 4 bases and J 1 base, leaving 8 bases between the germline ends. The CDR3 runs 13 residues. CDR1 is LNHDA and CDR2 is SQIVND in the germline V gene (reference sequence). DNA for the CDR3: TGTGCCAGTAGTACCCGGGAGTCCTACGAGCAGTACTTC. Its protein product is CASSTRESYEQYF.

The genes are TRBV5-1 and TRBJ2-3, with a possible D match to TRBD2 (5 bases). Looked up from germline, CDR1 is SGHRS and CDR2 is YFSETQ. The germline V and J ends were trimmed by 0 bases and 3 bases, with 14 bases remaining between them. The CDR3 is 16 amino acids. Here the CDR3 DNA reads TGCGCCAGCAGCTTGGAACGGGGAGTAGGGACAGATACGCAGTATTTT. Translated, it gives CASSLERGVGTDTQYF.

The J gene is TRBJ1-1, the V gene TRBV29-1; 9 nucleotides match TRBD1. Germline V lookup: CDR1 SQVTM, CDR2 ANQGSEA. The J segment lost 3 bases and the V segment lost 4 bases, leaving 6 bases of the junction unmatched. This CDR3 comprises 14 residues. CDR3 sequence (DNA): TGCAGCGTTGGACAGGGGGATAGTTACACTGAAGCTTTCTTT. It yields the protein CSVGQGDSYTEAFF.

The CDR3 reads CASSVDSGRTGELFF. CDR3 nucleotides: TGTGCCAGCAGCGTTGATAGCGGACGGACCGGGGAGCTGTTTTTT. The chain links TRBV9 to TRBJ2-2, with TRBD2 as a possible D gene (6 bases). Germline CDR1 reads SGDLS; CDR2 reads YYNGEE. This CDR3 has 15 residues. Trimming removed 2 bases at V and 5 bases at J, with 13 bases between.

The chain links TRBV7-9 to TRBJ1-4, with 10 positions matching TRBD1. The V gene end was trimmed by 5 bases and the J gene end by 8 bases; junction bases not matched to a gene: 8. From germline, CDR1 is SEHNR and CDR2 FQNEAQ (reference sequence). The CDR3 runs 15 residues. CDR3 protein: CASSGTGVLQEKLFF. The DNA for the CDR3 is TGTGCCAGCAGCGGGACAGGGGTTTTGCAGGAAAAACTGTTTTTT. Full variable domain (missing parts from reference TRBV7-9 and TRBJ1-4): DTGVSQNPRHKITKRGQNVTFRCDPISEHNRLYWYRQTLGQGPEFLTYFQNEAQLEKSRLLSDRFSAERPKGSFSTLEIQRTEQGDSAMYLCASSGTGVLQEKLFFGSGTQLSVL.

This rearrangement joins TRBV6-6 to TRBJ1-2, with D possibly matching TRBD1 (6 bases). The CDR3 is made up of 16 amino acids. Trimming pared 0 bases from V and 5 bases from J, leaving 16 bases between. Germline CDR1 reads MNHNY; CDR2 reads SVGAGI (reference sequence). The CDR3 bases are TGTGCCAGCAGTTACTCGGGGGGGCAGGACGGATATGGCTACACCTTC. This codes for CASSYSGGQDGYGYTF.

The chain joins TRBV29-1 to TRBJ2-1; 7 nucleotides align to TRBD2. This CDR3 is built from 14 residues. V shed 1 base and J 0 bases; nucleotides not matched to a gene: 0. CDR1 and CDR2 (germline): SQVTM, ANQGSEA. CDR3: CSVEGGSSYNEQFF. The CDR3 DNA sequence: TGCAGCGTTGAAGGCGGGAGCTCCTACAATGAGCAGTTCTTC.

This clone was seen once. J is TRBJ2-7 and V is TRBV19; TRBD1 might be the D (6 bases). The germline gives CDR1 LNHDA, CDR2 SQIVND (reference sequence). The CDR3 spans 17 residues. V shed 1 base and J shed 2 bases, with 18 bases lying between them. CDR3 protein: CASSIALRQGGTYEQYF. The CDR3 DNA sequence: TGTGCCAGTAGTATAGCCCTCCGACAAGGGGGAACCTACGAGCAGTACTTC.

V gene TRBV2 combines with J gene TRBJ1-2; weak D call: TRBD1 (6 bases). This CDR3 contains 13 residues. Between the trimmed V and J ends, which lost 6 bases and 7 bases, there was a span of 15 bases. From germline, CDR1 is SNHLY and CDR2 FYNNEI. CDR3 sequence (DNA): TGTGCCAGCAGAATCTGGAGGACAGCTGGCTACACCTTC. It specifies CASRIWRTAGYTF. The variable domain in full, completed from reference TRBV2 and TRBJ1-2, reads EPEVTQTPSHQVTQMGQEVILRCVPISNHLYFYWYRQILGQKVEFLVSFYNNEISEKSEIFDDQFSVERPDGSNFTLKIRSTKLEDSAMYFCASRIWRTAGYTFGSGTRLTVV.

This clone was recorded only once. Other DNA sequences in this specimen translate into the identical CDR3. The chain carries TRBV10-3 and TRBJ2-3, with 8 positions matching TRBD1. With V trimmed by 0 bases and J by 5 bases, 1 base remained unmatched. Germline V gene sequence: CDR1 ENHRY, CDR2 SYGVKD. The CDR3 consists of 14 residues. In nucleotides, the CDR3 is TGTGCCATCAGTGAGTCAACAGGGGGAGATACGCAGTATTTT. Translation: CAISESTGGDTQYF.